This TCR beta chain was identified in a study of OX40 agonist ivuxolimab in advanced cancers. At the level of the study: Prior checkpoint blockade (anti-PD-1, anti-PD-L1 or anti-CTLA-4) was permitted; around 37% had it.

The assay was immunoSEQ multiplex PCR, and TCRdb's table has in-frame clones only and misses some. This table holds fewer than 85,000 clones, approximately 86% found once. Notes on the study in general: Partly responding patients at 0.1-3.0 mg/kg showed some of the smallest clonal expansion. CD8+ T cells (on average) carried more expanded clones than CD4+ T cells.

Turning to this clone: Its antigen is unidentified.

Trimming left V 6 bases short and J 1 base short, with 4 bases between. This CDR3 comprises 11 residues. Germline loops: CDR1 MDHEN, CDR2 SYDVKM. The chain recombines TRBV28 with TRBJ2-7; no definite D call. Here the sequenced sample was CD4+ or CD8+ T cells sorted from blood, taken in a trial of the OX40 agonist ivuxolimab. The clonotype comes from an adult with an advanced solid tumor such as melanoma, head and neck, liver or kidney cancer. CDR3 in DNA: TGTGCCAGCAGGGAATCCTACGAGCAGTACTTC. It translates to CASRESYEQYF.